The sequence of this T cell receptor (beta chain) was determined in a study of blood T cell repertoires in COVID-19. The wider study: The United States, Italy and Spain supplied acute and convalescent COVID-19 samples.

Trimming removed 0 bases from V and 6 bases from J; junction bases left unmatched: 8. The CDR3 consists of 16 residues. Germline assignment: CDR1 SGHNT and CDR2 YYREEE (reference sequence). Produced via immunoSEQ multiplex PCR; TCRdb's table is partial and in-frame only. The table has 130,000 to 150,000 clones, approximately 83% seen once; the top ten hold roughly 8%. This chain links TRBV5-4 with TRBJ2-1; 8 bases agree with TRBD2. This receptor was obtained from a woman aged 60-70 years with COVID-19, enrolled during active disease. Source material: peripheral blood. The CDR3 DNA follows: TGTGCCAGCAGCTTGGATCGGGGGGGCGGACTCAATGAGCAGTTCTTC. It yields the protein CASSLDRGGGLNEQFF.